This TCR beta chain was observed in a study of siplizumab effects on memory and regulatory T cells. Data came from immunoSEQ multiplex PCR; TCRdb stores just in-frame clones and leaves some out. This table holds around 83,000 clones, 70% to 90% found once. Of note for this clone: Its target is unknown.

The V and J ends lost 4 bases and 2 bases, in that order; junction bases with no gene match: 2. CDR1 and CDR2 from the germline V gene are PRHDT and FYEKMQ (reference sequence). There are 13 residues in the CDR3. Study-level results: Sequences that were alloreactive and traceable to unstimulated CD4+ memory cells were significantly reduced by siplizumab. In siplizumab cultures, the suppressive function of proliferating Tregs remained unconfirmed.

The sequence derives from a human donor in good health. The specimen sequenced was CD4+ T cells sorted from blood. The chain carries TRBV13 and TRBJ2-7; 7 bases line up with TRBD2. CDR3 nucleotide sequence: TGTGCCAGCAGCTCGGGACTAACCTACGAGCAGTACTTC. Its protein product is CASSSGLTYEQYF.